This T cell receptor beta chain was sequenced during a study of blood T cell repertoires in COVID-19. Turning to the study itself: Sites in the United States, Italy and Spain provided acute and convalescent COVID-19 samples. The cDNA or gDNA used as material had been derived from T cells, B-cell-depleted T cells, or PBMCs.

Trimming stripped 4 bases from V and 0 bases from J, with 9 bases between. Germline V lookup: CDR1 SGHNT, CDR2 YENEEA. This CDR3 contains 14 residues. The method was immunoSEQ multiplex PCR; TCRdb's version includes in-frame clones alone and lacks a portion of them. The sample consists of about 160,000 clones, just under 90% of them appearing once. The rearrangement uses TRBV11-3 and TRBJ1-1, with D possibly being TRBD1 (6 bases). The sequencing sample was made of peripheral blood. The receptor's source is a woman in her 70s with COVID-19, enrolled during active disease. The CDR3, as DNA: TGTGCCAGCAGCTGGGGGGGGCTGAACACTGAAGCTTTCTTT. Translated, it gives CASSWGGLNTEAFF. Supplemented by reference TRBV11-3 and TRBJ1-1, the full variable domain reads EAGVVQSPRYKIIEKKQPVAFWCNPISGHNTLYWYLQNLGQGPELLIRYENEEAVDDSQLPKDRFSAERLKGVDSTLKIQPAELGDSAVYLCASSWGGLNTEAFFGQGTRLTVV.